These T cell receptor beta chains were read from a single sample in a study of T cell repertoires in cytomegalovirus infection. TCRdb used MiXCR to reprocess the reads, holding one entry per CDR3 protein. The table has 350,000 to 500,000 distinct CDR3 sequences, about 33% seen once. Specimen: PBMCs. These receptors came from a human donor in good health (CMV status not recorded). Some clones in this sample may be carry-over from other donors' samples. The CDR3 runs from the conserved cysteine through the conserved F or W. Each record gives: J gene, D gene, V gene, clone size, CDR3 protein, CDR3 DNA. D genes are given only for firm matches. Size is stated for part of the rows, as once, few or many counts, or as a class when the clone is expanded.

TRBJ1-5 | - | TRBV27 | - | CASSFFAGQPQHF | TGTGCCAGCAGTTTCTTCGCGGGTCAGCCCCAGCATTTT
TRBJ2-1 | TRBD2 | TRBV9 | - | CAIHTWTRLGDEQFF | TGTGCCATCCACACCTGGACTAGACTAGGAGATGAGCAGTTCTTC
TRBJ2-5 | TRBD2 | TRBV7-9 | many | CASSIGGIQETQYF | TGTGCCAGCAGCATCGGGGGGATACAAGAGACCCAGTACTTC
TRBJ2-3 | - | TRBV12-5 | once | CASGTGFAGRTDTQYF | TGTGCTAGTGGCACGGGGTTTGCGGGGCGAACAGATACGCAGTATTTT
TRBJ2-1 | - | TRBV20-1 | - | CSADTNEQFF | TGCAGTGCTGACACCAATGAGCAGTTCTTC
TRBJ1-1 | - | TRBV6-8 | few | CASSYLAGRAGTEAFF | TGTGCCAGCAGTTACTTAGCCGGCAGGGCGGGCACTGAAGCTTTCTTT
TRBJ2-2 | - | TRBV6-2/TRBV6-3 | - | CASSYSRRAGTGELFF | TGTGCCAGCAGTTACTCGCGGAGGGCCGGGACCGGGGAGCTGTTTTTT
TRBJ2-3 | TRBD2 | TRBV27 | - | CASRLARADTQYF | TGTGCCAGTAGACTAGCTCGCGCAGATACGCAGTATTTT
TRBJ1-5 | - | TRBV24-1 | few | CATSGEGVGQPQHF | TGTGCCACCAGTGGGGAAGGGGTGGGACAGCCCCAGCATTTT
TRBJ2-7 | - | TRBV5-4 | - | CASSLRGTEQYF | TGTGCCAGCAGCCTCCGAGGGACCGAGCAGTACTTC
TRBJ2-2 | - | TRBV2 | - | CASSAALTFPELFF | TGTGCCAGCAGTGCAGCGCTAACTTTCCCGGAGCTGTTTTTT
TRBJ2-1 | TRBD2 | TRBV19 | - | CASSISGGAMNEQFF | TGTGCCAGTAGTATTAGCGGGGGCGCGATGAATGAGCAGTTCTTC
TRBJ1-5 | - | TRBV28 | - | CASTRDGNQPQHF | TGTGCCAGCACCCGGGACGGAAATCAGCCCCAGCATTTT
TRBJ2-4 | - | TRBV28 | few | CASEGVSKLAKNIQYF | TGTGCCAGCGAAGGGGTCTCTAAATTAGCCAAAAACATTCAGTACTTC
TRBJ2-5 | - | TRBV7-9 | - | CALQGMKTQYF | TGTGCGTTGCAGGGGATGAAGACCCAGTACTTC
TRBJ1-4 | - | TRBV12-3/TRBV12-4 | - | CASSPGVYNEKLFF | TGTGCCAGCAGTCCCGGGGTGTATAATGAAAAACTGTTTTTT
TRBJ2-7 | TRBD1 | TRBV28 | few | CASSLPGQGNEQYF | TGTGCCAGCAGTCTACCGGGACAGGGGAACGAGCAGTACTTC
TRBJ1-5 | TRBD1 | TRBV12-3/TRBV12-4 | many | CASSQGQIVSNQPQHF | TGTGCCAGCAGCCAGGGACAGATAGTGAGCAATCAGCCCCAGCATTTT
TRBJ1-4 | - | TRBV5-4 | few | CASSLRGPNEKLFF | TGTGCCAGCAGCTTGAGAGGACCTAATGAAAAACTGTTTTTT
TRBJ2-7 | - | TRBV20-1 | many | CSAREVGSIIYEQYF | TGCAGTGCTAGAGAAGTAGGGTCTATTATTTACGAGCAGTACTTC
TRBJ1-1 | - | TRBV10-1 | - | CASRGTGTEAFF | TGCGCCAGCAGGGGAACGGGGACTGAAGCTTTCTTT
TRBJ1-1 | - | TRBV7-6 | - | CASSLDDSEAFF | TGTGCCAGCAGCTTAGACGACAGCGAAGCTTTCTTT
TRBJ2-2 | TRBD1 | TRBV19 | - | CASAILGTGSTGELFF | TGTGCCAGTGCCATTCTCGGGACAGGGTCCACCGGGGAGCTGTTTTTT
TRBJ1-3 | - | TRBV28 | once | CSSSSRTLHGDGNTIYF | TGTTCCAGCAGTTCCCGGACTTTACATGGGGATGGAAACACCATATATTTT
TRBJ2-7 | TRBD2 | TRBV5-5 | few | CASSWLAGETYEQYF | TGTGCCAGCAGCTGGCTAGCGGGGGAGACCTACGAGCAGTACTTC
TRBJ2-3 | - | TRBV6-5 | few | CASSDVGGSTDTQYF | TGTGCCAGCAGCGACGTCGGGGGAAGCACAGATACGCAGTATTTT
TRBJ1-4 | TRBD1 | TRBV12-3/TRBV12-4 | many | CASRPGQVGIPNEKLFF | TGTGCCAGCAGACCTGGACAGGTTGGGATCCCTAATGAAAAACTGTTTTTT
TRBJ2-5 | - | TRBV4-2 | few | CASSQGRDSLGTQYF | TGTGCCAGCAGCCAAGGCCGGGACTCCCTAGGGACCCAGTACTTC
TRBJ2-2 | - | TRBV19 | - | CASSSLRAGTQNTGELFF | TGTGCCAGTAGTTCCCTCAGGGCCGGGACACAAAACACCGGGGAGCTGTTTTTT
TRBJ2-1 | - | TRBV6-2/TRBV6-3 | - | CASGRGGRGTYNEQFF | TGTGCCAGCGGAAGAGGGGGAAGGGGAACCTACAATGAGCAGTTCTTC
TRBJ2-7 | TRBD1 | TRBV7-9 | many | CASSFTGVEQYF | TGTGCCAGCAGCTTTACAGGGGTCGAGCAGTACTTC
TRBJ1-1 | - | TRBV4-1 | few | CASSQDGRLNTEAFF | TGCGCCAGCAGCCAAGACGGCAGATTGAACACTGAAGCTTTCTTT
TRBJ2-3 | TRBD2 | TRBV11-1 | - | CASSPAGEGTDTQYF | TGTGCCAGCAGCCCAGCGGGGGAGGGCACAGATACGCAGTATTTT
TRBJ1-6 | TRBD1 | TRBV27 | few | CASSPEGQGGYSPLHF | TGTGCCAGCAGCCCCGAGGGACAGGGGGGATACTCACCCCTCCACTTT
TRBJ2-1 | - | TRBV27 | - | CASSPPTPYSYNEPFF | TGTGCCAGCAGTCCCCCTACACCATACTCCTACAATGAGCCGTTCTTC
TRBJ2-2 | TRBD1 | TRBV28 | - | CASSLTGTNTGELFF | TGTGCCAGCAGTTTGACAGGGACGAACACCGGGGAGCTGTTTTTT
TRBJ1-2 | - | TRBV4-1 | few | CASSARGPSGYTF | TGCGCCAGCAGCGCCCGTGGGCCCTCCGGCTACACCTTC
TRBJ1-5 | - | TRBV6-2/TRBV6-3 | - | CASTYNGINQPPHF | TGTGCCAGCACTTATAACGGGATTAATCAGCCCCCGCATTTT
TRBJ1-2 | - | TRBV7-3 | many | CASSLNVGSNYGYTF | TGTGCCAGCAGCTTAAATGTCGGCTCAAACTATGGCTACACCTTC
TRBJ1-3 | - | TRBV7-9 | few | CASSFPTGGNTIYF | TGTGCCAGCAGCTTTCCTACAGGGGGAAACACCATATATTTT
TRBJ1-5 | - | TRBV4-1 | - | CASRQISQGKNQPQHF | TGCGCCAGCAGACAAATTTCCCAGGGGAAGAATCAGCCCCAGCATTTT
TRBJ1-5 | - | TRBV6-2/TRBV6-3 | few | CASSYRGRFGQPQHF | TGTGCCAGCAGTTACAGGGGAAGGTTTGGTCAGCCCCAGCATTTT
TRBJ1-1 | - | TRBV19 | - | CASSRATDITEAFF | TGTGCCAGTAGTCGGGCGACAGATATTACTGAAGCTTTCTTT
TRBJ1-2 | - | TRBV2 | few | CARMGPNYGYTF | TGTGCCAGAATGGGACCTAACTATGGCTACACCTTC
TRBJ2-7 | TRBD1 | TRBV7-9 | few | CASSPGTGRYF | TGTGCCAGCAGCCCCGGGACAGGGCGGTACTTC
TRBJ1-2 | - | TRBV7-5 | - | CISVPEAETGTGNCGYTF | -
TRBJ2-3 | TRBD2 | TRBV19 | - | CASSLLAGPDTQYF | TGTGCCAGTAGTCTACTAGCGGGCCCCGATACGCAGTATTTT
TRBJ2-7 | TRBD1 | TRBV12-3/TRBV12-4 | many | CASRPGTGSNEQYF | TGTGCCAGCAGGCCCGGGACAGGGTCGAACGAGCAGTACTTC
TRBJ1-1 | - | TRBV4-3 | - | CASSHVTNTEAFF | TGCGCCAGCAGCCACGTTACGAACACTGAAGCTTTCTTT
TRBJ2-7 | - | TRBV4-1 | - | CASSQRWEYEQYF | TGCGCCAGCAGCCAGAGATGGGAATACGAGCAGTACTTC
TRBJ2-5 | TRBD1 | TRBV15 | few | CATSRQPGGQETQYF | TGTGCCACCAGCAGACAGCCAGGGGGTCAAGAGACCCAGTACTTC
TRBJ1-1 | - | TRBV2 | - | CASRKRPDMNTEAFF | TGTGCCAGCAGAAAGCGCCCGGATATGAACACTGAAGCTTTCTTT
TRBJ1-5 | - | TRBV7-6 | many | CASSLLGTAGPQHF | TGTGCCAGCAGCTTGTTGGGAACCGCCGGGCCCCAGCATTTT
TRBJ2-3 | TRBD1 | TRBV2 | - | CASIRRQGAPSDTQYF | TGTGCCAGCATCAGAAGACAGGGGGCCCCATCAGATACGCAGTATTTT
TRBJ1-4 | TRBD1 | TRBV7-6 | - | CASSSGQGNENLFF | TGTGCCAGCAGCTCGGGACAGGGGAACGAAAACCTGTTTTTT
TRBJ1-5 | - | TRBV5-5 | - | CASSLEGTSDYSNQPQHF | TGTGCCAGCAGCTTGGAAGGGACGTCGGATTATAGCAATCAGCCCCAGCATTTT
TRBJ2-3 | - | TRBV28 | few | CASSSGGVTDTQYF | TGTGCCAGCAGTTCAGGAGGCGTCACAGATACGCAGTATTTT
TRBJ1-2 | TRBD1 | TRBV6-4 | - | CASSDTGGGGYTF | TGTGCCAGCAGTGACACAGGGGGTGGTGGCTACACCTTC
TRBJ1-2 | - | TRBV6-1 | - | CASSEAAGTKGYTF | TGTGCCAGCAGTGAAGCGGCCGGAACGAAGGGCTACACCTTC
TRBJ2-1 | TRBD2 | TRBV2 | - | CASGGVAGPYNEQFF | TGTGCCAGCGGTGGGGTAGCGGGGCCTTACAATGAGCAGTTCTTC